One and the same sample provided the 22 T cell receptor beta chains below, sequenced in a study of cytomegalovirus exposure and HLA in healthy donors. The PCR ran on 60 Vbeta and 13 Jbeta primers. Profiled with immunoSEQ multiplex PCR; TCRdb holds only in-frame clones, not every one. This sample carries some 120,000 clones, about 8.5% of them seen once, and the ten largest clones take under 5.5%. The material sequenced was PBMCs. The receptors come from a man aged 35-49 years in good health and CMV-seronegative.

This sequence joins TRBV10-1 and TRBJ1-1, with D maybe TRBD1 (5 bases). V lost 3 bases, J lost 2 bases, and 7 bases lay in between. There are 13 residues in the CDR3. The germline gives CDR1 WNHNN, CDR2 SYGVQD (reference sequence). The CDR3 bases are TGCGCCAGCAGTGAAGGGGATAACACTGAAGCTTTCTTT. Protein sequence: CASSEGDNTEAFF.

Notes on this clone: Other DNA sequences of this sample code for an identical CDR3. The chain employs TRBV2 and TRBJ1-1; 7 bases map to TRBD1. There are 13 residues in the CDR3. V was pared by 9 bases and J by 1 base, with 5 bases of the junction left unmatched. Looked up from germline, CDR1 is SNHLY and CDR2 is FYNNEI. The CDR3 spells CASRDRQNTEAFF. CDR3 DNA: TGTGCCAGTCGGGACAGACAGAACACTGAAGCTTTCTTT.

This clone was detected only a few times. The chain couples TRBV30 to TRBJ2-6, with 10 bases aligning to TRBD1. The trim removed 2 bases at V and 0 bases at J, leaving 4 bases unmatched. The CDR3 totals 17 residues. The V gene's germline CDR1 is GTSNPN and CDR2 SVGIG (reference sequence). The DNA of the CDR3 is TGTGCCTGGAGTTTGACAGGGGGCGTCTCTGGGGCCAACGTCCTGACTTTC. Its protein product is CAWSLTGGVSGANVLTF.

This clone was counted only a few times. The chain combines TRBV7-2 with TRBJ1-5; the D gene is possibly TRBD1 (6 bases). Trimming took 0 bases from V and 7 from J, leaving 13 bases between them. This CDR3 is 15 amino acids long. The V gene's germline CDR1 is SGHTA and CDR2 FQGNSA. CDR3: CASSLALGAEQPQHF. Written as DNA, the CDR3 is TGTGCCAGCAGCTTAGCGCTGGGGGCGGAACAGCCCCAGCATTTT.

This chain joins TRBV9 and TRBJ1-2; 7 bases are a match to TRBD1. This CDR3 comprises 13 residues. J gave up 2 bases and V 2 bases, and 0 bases lay outside the gene matches. Germline V gene data show CDR1 as SGDLS and CDR2 as YYNGEE. DNA for the CDR3: TGTGCCAGCAGCGTGACAGGGAACTATGGCTACACCTTC. Protein: CASSVTGNYGYTF.

The chain has TRBV7-2 and TRBJ2-3, with D possibly matching TRBD2 (5 bases). Between the trimmed V and J ends, which lost 2 bases and 0 bases, there was a span of 18 bases. CDR1 is SGHTA and CDR2 is FQGNSA in the germline V gene. The CDR3 totals 18 residues. The CDR3 DNA is TGTGCCAGCAGCTTACGGAGAAACTTAGGAGGTAGCACAGATACGCAGTATTTT. Translation gives CASSLRRNLGGSTDTQYF.

As concerns this clone: The CDR3 does not end in the conserved phenylalanine or tryptophan, so this is likely a read error. The limits of the CDR3 on the DNA are not certain, so only TCRdb's listed CDR3 is given. This chain connects TRBV14 to TRBJ1-1; the table calls TRBD1, which could not be checked here. The CDR3 has 13 residues if both end residues are counted. The germline V gene has CDR1 SGHDN and CDR2 FVKESK. The CDR3: CASSQDLRGQLVY.

The genes are TRBV7-2 and TRBJ2-2, with D possibly TRBD2 on 6 matching bases. Germline assignment: CDR1 SGHTA and CDR2 FQGNSA. Deletions cut 3 bases from V and 2 bases from J, with 10 bases between. The CDR3 is 15 residues long. The CDR3 coding sequence is TGTGCCAGCAGCTTTGGGGGGACCAACACCGGGGAGCTGTTTTTT. It translates to CASSFGGTNTGELFF.

This clone was detected only a few times. The gene calls are TRBV5-1 and TRBJ2-3, with D perhaps TRBD1 (5 bases). Germline V gene sequence: CDR1 SGHRS, CDR2 YFSETQ. CDR3 length equals 14 residues. The V gene lost 3 bases and the J gene lost 11 bases, with 19 bases spanning the gap. CDR3 in amino acids: CASSSKQAPFEQYF. The CDR3 DNA is TGCGCCAGCAGCTCTAAACAGGCCCCGTTTGAGCAGTATTTT.

The CDR3 spells CASSTRTGSGEEQFF. The CDR3 nucleotides are TGTGCCAGCAGCACGCGGACAGGGAGCGGAGAAGAGCAGTTCTTC. The chain is built from TRBV7-9 and TRBJ2-1; 8 nucleotides line up with TRBD1. CDR3 length equals 15 residues. After removal of 5 bases from V and 10 bases from J, the junction contained 13 bases not matched to a gene. CDR1 is SEHNR and CDR2 is FQNEAQ in the germline V gene (reference sequence). Drawing the rest from reference TRBV7-9 and TRBJ2-1, the complete variable domain is DTGVSQNPRHKITKRGQNVTFRCDPISEHNRLYWYRQTLGQGPEFLTYFQNEAQLEKSRLLSDRFSAERPKGSFSTLEIQRTEQGDSAMYLCASSTRTGSGEEQFFGPGTRLTVL.

The chain employs TRBV6-5 and TRBJ1-4; D gene ambiguous. This CDR3 has 14 amino acids. The V and J ends lost 5 bases and 5 bases respectively, with 12 bases between them. The germline V gene encodes CDR1 MNHEY and CDR2 SVGAGI. CDR3 in amino acids: CASSLKALNEKLFF. The CDR3 DNA sequence: TGTGCCAGCAGTCTTAAAGCCTTAAATGAAAAACTGTTTTTT.

The chain employs TRBV5-1 and TRBJ2-7, with 16 bases matching TRBD2. This CDR3 region has 17 residues. V gave up 4 bases and J gave up 6 bases; unmatched junction bases: 10. Germline V gives CDR1 SGHRS, CDR2 YFSETQ. Here the CDR3 reads CASSPWGLAGGRGEQYF. The CDR3 DNA reads TGCGCCAGCAGCCCCTGGGGACTAGCGGGGGGGCGCGGCGAGCAGTACTTC.

This clone was seen a few times. The chain carries TRBV5-1 and TRBJ1-1; TRBD1 matches 7 bases. The germline V gene has CDR1 SGHRS and CDR2 YFSETQ. The CDR3 runs 13 residues. Losses at the gene ends were 3 bases for V and 5 bases for J; bases not matched to a gene: 4. CDR3 DNA sequence: TGCGCCAGCAGCTCCGACAGGGTTACTGAAGCTTTCTTT. This gives the protein CASSSDRVTEAFF.

This sequence joins TRBV27 and TRBJ2-5; D is perhaps TRBD1 (5 bases). The CDR3 is 14 residues long. The V end lost 4 bases, the J end lost 5 bases, and 14 bases lay between the germline ends. Germline-derived CDR1 and CDR2 are MNHEY and SMNVEV (reference sequence). The CDR3 DNA is TGTGCCAGCAGTTCATCCAGGGTTTACGAGACCCAGTACTTC. Protein sequence: CASSSSRVYETQYF.

The V call is TRBV28, the J call TRBJ2-3; D ambiguous. Germline CDR1 reads MDHEN; CDR2 reads SYDVKM. This CDR3 comprises 13 residues. V lost 5 bases and J 0 bases, leaving 6 bases between the germline ends. CDR3: CASSIHSTDTQYF. The CDR3 nucleotides are TGTGCCAGCAGTATCCATAGCACAGATACGCAGTATTTT.

The rearrangement uses TRBV2 and TRBJ2-2, with TRBD2 matching 9 bases. From germline, CDR1 is SNHLY and CDR2 FYNNEI. The CDR3 runs to 16 residues. The junction had 6 bases not matched to a gene; V was cut back by 2 bases and J by 5 bases. The CDR3 bases are TGTGCCAGCAGTGAACTTGGCCTAGCGGGGACCGGGGAGCTGTTTTTT. Translation: CASSELGLAGTGELFF. Looking up the rest from reference TRBV2 and TRBJ2-2 gives the full variable domain: EPEVTQTPSHQVTQMGQEVILRCVPISNHLYFYWYRQILGQKVEFLVSFYNNEISEKSEIFDDQFSVERPDGSNFTLKIRSTKLEDSAMYFCASSELGLAGTGELFFGEGSRLTVL.

The rearrangement links TRBV27 to TRBJ1-1; possibly TRBD1 for D (6 bases). The CDR3 is 15 residues long. Germline CDR1 MNHEY, CDR2 SMNVEV (reference sequence). Trimming cost V 6 bases and J 5 bases, with 19 bases left between them. CDR3 in amino acids: CASRYLGTGRTEAFF. The CDR3, as DNA: TGTGCCAGCAGATATCTGGGAACAGGGCGGACTGAAGCTTTCTTT.

The rearrangement joins TRBV19 to TRBJ1-1, with D uncertain. CDR1 and CDR2 (germline): LNHDA, SQIVND (reference sequence). Trimming removed 2 bases from V and 1 base from J, with 5 bases in between. The CDR3 contains 13 residues. CDR3 nucleotide sequence: TGTGCCAGTAGTATAAGGAGGAACACTGAAGCTTTCTTT. Protein sequence: CASSIRRNTEAFF.

V usage is TRBV7-8 and J usage is TRBJ1-6; 8 bases map to TRBD1. Germline V gene lookup returns CDR1 SGHVS and CDR2 FQNEAQ. The CDR3 sequence is 16 residues long. Trimming took 4 bases from V and 9 from J; bases not matched to a gene: 11. DNA for the CDR3: TGTGCCAGCAGCTCGACAGGGGCCGCATCCACTTCACCCCTCCACTTT. Residues: CASSSTGAASTSPLHF.

This clone turned up a few times. The rearrangement uses TRBV7-3 and TRBJ1-2; D gene unclear. Germline CDR1 SGHTA, CDR2 FQGTGA. V was pared by 0 bases and J by 8 bases, with 16 bases between. The CDR3 is 15 residues long. The chain's CDR3 is CASSLTVAMREGYTF. The CDR3 coding sequence is TGTGCCAGCAGCTTAACTGTCGCGATGAGGGAAGGCTACACCTTC.

This clone was observed a handful of times. This chain joins TRBV27 and TRBJ1-6, with 7 bases fitting TRBD1. J gave up 5 bases and V 6 bases, and 4 bases lay outside the gene matches. Germline values: CDR1 MNHEY, CDR2 SMNVEV (reference sequence). The CDR3 spans 14 residues. CDR3 amino acids: CASSLGTDNSPLHF. The CDR3 nucleotides read TGTGCCAGCAGCCTCGGGACAGATAATTCACCCCTCCACTTT.

This clone was observed many times. The chain couples TRBV4-2 to TRBJ2-3; 12 bases agree with TRBD2. The CDR3 length is 19 residues. The V and J ends lost 0 bases and 0 bases, in that order; junction bases with no gene match: 7. CDR1 and CDR2 from the germline V gene are LGHNA and YNFKEQ. CDR3 bases: TGTGCCAGCAGCCAAGATCCAACTAGCGGGGGGCCTAGCACAGATACGCAGTATTTT. Translation gives CASSQDPTSGGPSTDTQYF.